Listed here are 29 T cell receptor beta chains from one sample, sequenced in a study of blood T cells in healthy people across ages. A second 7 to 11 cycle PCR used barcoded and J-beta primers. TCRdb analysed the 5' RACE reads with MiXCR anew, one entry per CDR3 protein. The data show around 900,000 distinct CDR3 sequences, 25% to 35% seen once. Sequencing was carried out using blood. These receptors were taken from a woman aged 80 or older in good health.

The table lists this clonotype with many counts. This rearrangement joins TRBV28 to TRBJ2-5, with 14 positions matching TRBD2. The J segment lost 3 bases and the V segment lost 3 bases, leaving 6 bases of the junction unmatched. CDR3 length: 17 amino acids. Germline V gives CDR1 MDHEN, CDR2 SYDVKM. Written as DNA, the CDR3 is TGTGCCAGCAGTTTGACTAGCGGGGGGGCGAGGAAAGAGACCCAGTACTTC. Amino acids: CASSLTSGGARKETQYF.

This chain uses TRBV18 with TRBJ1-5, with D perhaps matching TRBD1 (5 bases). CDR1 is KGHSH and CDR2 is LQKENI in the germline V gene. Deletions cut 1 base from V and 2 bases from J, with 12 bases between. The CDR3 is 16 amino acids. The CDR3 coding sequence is TGTGCCAGCTCACCACAGGGGCTCATGGGCAATCAGCCCCAGCATTTT. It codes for CASSPQGLMGNQPQHF. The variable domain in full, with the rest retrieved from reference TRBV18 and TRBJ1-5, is NAGVMQNPRHLVRRRGQEARLRCSPMKGHSHVYWYRQLPEEGLKFMVYLQKENIIDESGMPKERFSAEFPKEGPSILRIQQVVRGDSAAYFCASSPQGLMGNQPQHFGDGTRLSIL.

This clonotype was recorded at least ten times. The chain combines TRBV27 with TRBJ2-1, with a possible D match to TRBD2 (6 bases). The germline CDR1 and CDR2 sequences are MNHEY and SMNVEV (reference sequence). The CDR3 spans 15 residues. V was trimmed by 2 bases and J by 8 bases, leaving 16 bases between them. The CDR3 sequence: CASSLPGREQDEQFF. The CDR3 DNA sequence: TGTGCCAGCAGTTTACCTGGACGGGAGCAGGATGAGCAGTTCTTC.

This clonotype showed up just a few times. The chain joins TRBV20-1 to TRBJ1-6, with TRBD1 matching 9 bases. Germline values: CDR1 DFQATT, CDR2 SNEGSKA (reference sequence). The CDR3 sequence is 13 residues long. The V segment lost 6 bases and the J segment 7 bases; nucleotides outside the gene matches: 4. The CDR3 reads CSARTGANSPLHF. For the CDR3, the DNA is TGCAGTGCCAGGACAGGGGCGAATTCACCCCTCCACTTT.

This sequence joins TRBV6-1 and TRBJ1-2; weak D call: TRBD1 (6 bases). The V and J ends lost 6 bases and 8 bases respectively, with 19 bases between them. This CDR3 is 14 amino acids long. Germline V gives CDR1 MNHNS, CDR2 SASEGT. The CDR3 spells CASRDRQNERGYTF. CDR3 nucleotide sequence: TGTGCCAGCAGGGACAGACAAAATGAAAGGGGCTACACCTTC.

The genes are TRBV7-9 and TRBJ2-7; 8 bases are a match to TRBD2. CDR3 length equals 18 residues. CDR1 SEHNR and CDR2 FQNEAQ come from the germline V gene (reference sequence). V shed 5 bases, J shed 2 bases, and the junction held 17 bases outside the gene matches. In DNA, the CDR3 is TGTGCCAGCAGCCCTATAATGGGGTCGAGCGGGAGCCCCTACGAGCAGTACTTC. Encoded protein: CASSPIMGSSGSPYEQYF.

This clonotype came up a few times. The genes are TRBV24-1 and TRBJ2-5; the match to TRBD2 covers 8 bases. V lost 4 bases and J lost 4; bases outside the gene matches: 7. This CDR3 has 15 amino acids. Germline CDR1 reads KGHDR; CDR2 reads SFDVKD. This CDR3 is CATSDKGLASETQYF. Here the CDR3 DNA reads TGTGCCACCAGTGACAAAGGACTAGCCTCAGAGACCCAGTACTTC.

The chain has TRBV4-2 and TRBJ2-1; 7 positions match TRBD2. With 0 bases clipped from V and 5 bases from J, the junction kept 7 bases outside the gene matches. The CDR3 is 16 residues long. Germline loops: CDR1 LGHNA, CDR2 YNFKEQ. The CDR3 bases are TGTGCCAGCAGCCAAGAAAGGGCGGGAGCGGACAATGAGCAGTTCTTC. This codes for CASSQERAGADNEQFF.

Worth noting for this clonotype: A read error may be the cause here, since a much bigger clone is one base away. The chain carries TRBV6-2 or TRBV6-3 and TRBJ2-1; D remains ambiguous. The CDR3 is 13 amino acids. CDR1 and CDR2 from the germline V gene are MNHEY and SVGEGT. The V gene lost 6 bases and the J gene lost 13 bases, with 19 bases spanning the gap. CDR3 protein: CASRPTYEETQFF. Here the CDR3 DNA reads TGTGCCAGCAGACCAACTTACGAAGAGACCCAGTTCTTC.

The CDR3 spells CSARQSRTEAFF. CDR3 nucleotides: TGCAGTGCTCGACAGAGTAGGACTGAAGCTTTCTTT. The V gene is TRBV20-1, the J gene TRBJ1-1, with D perhaps TRBD1 (5 bases). The germline V gene encodes CDR1 DFQATT and CDR2 SNEGSKA (reference sequence). CDR3 length equals 12 residues. The V gene lost 5 bases and the J gene lost 5 bases, with 12 bases spanning the gap.

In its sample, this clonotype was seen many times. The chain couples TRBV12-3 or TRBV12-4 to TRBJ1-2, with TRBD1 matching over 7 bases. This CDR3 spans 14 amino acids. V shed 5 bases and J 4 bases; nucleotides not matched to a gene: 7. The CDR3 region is CASSEQGLSYGYTF. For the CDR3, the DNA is TGTGCCAGCAGTGAACAGGGGTTGTCCTATGGCTACACCTTC.

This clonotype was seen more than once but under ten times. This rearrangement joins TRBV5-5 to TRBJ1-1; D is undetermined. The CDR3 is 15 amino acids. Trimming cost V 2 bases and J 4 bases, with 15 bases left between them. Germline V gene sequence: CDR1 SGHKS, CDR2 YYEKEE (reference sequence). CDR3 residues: CASSFEGLGSTEAFF. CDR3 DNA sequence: TGTGCCAGCAGCTTCGAGGGTTTGGGGAGCACTGAAGCTTTCTTT.

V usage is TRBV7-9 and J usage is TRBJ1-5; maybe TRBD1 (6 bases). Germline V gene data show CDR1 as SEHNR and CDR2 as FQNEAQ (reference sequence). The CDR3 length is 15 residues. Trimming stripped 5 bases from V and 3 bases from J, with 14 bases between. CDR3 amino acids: CASSVGGALNQPQHF. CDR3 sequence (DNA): TGTGCCAGCAGCGTTGGGGGGGCGCTCAATCAGCCCCAGCATTTT.

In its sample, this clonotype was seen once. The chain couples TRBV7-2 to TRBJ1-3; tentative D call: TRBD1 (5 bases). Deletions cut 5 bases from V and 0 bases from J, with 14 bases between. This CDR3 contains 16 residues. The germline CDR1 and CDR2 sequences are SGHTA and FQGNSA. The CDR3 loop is CASSTRGPSSGNTIYF. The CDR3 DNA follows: TGTGCCAGCAGCACCCGGGGCCCGAGCTCTGGAAACACCATATATTTT.

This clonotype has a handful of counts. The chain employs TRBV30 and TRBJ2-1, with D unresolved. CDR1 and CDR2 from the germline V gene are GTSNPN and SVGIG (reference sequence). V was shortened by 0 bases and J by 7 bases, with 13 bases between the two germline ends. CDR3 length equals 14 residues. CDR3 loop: CAWSVNLGPNEQFF. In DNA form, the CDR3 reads TGTGCCTGGAGTGTAAATTTAGGACCAAATGAGCAGTTCTTC.

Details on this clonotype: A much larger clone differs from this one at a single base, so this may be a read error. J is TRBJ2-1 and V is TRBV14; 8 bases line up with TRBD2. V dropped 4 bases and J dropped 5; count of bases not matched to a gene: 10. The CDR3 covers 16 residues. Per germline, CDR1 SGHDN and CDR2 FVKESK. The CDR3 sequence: CASSPVGRVGDNEQFF. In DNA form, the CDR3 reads TGTGCCAGCAGCCCAGTCGGGAGGGTAGGCGACAATGAGCAGTTCTTC.

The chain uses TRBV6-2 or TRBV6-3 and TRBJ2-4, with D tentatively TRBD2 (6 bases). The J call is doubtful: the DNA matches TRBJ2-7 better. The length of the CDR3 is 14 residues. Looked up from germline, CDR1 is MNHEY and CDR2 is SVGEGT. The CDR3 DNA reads TGTGCCATACGGCGGTCGGCGGGGAACTACGAGCAGTACTTC. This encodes CAIRRSAGNYEQYF.

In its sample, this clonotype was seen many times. The DNA for the CDR3 is TGCGCCAGCAGCCAAGATAGGGACAGGGCGGAAAAACTGTTTTTT. Protein product: CASSQDRDRAEKLFF. The gene calls are TRBV4-3 and TRBJ1-4; 9 bases are shared with TRBD1. This CDR3 is 15 amino acids long. Germline V gene sequence: CDR1 LGHNA, CDR2 YSLEER. V trimming: 0 bases; J trimming: 8 bases; junction bases outside the gene matches: 4.

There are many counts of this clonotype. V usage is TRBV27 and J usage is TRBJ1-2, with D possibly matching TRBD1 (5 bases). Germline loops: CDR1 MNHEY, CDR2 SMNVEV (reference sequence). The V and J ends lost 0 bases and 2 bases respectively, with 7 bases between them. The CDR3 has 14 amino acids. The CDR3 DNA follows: TGTGCCAGCAGTTTATCATGGGGGAACTATGGCTACACCTTC. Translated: CASSLSWGNYGYTF.

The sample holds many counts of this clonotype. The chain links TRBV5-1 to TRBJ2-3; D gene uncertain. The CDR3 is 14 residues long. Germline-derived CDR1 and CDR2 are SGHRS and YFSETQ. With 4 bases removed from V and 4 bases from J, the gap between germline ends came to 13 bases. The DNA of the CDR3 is TGCGCCAGCAGCCTAGGTTGGGATTCAGATACGCAGTATTTT. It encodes CASSLGWDSDTQYF.

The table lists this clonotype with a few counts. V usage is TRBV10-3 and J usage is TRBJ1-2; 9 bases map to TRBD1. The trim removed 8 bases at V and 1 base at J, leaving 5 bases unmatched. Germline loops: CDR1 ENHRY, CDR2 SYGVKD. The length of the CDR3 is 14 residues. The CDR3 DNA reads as TGTGCCATCGGCCGGGGACAGGGTAACTATGGCTACACCTTC. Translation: CAIGRGQGNYGYTF.

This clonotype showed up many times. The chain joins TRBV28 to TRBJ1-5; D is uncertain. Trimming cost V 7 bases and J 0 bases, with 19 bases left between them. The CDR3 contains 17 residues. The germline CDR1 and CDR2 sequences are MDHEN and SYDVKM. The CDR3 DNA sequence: TGTGCCAGCAAAGCACACCGGCGCGGGGATAGCAATCAGCCCCAGCATTTT. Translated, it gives CASKAHRRGDSNQPQHF.

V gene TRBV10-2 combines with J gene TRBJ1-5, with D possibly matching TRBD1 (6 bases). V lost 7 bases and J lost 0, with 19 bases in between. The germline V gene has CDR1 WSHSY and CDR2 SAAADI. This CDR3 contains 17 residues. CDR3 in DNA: TGCGCCAGCACCGGAAGAGGGACAAGTGATAGCAATCAGCCCCAGCATTTT. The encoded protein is CASTGRGTSDSNQPQHF.

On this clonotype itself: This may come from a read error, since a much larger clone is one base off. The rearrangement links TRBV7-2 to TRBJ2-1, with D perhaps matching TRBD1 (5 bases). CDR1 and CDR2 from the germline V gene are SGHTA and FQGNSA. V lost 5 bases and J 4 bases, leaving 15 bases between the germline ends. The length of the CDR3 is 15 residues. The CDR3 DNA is TGTGCCAGCAGCCTCAGGGTGTTCGATTACAATGAGCAGTTCTTC. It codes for CASSLRVFDYNEQFF.

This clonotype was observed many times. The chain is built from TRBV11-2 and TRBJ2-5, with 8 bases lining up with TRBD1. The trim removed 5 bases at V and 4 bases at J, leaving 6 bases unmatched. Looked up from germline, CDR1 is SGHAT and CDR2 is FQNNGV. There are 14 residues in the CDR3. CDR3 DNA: TGTGCCAGCAGCCACGACAGGGGAGGAGAGACCCAGTACTTC. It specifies CASSHDRGGETQYF.

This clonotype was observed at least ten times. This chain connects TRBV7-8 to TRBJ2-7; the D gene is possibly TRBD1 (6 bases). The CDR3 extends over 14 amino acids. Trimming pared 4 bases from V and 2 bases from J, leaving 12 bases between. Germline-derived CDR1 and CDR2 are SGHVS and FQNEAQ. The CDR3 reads CASSYQGNPYEQYF. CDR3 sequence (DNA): TGTGCCAGCAGCTATCAGGGGAACCCCTACGAGCAGTACTTC.

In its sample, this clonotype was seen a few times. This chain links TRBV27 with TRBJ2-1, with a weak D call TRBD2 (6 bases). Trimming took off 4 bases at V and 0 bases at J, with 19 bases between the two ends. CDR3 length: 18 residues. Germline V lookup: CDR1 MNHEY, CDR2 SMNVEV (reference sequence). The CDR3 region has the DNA TGTGCCAGCAGTTCGCCACCGGGACTTCTGAGCTCCTACAATGAGCAGTTCTTC. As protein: CASSSPPGLLSSYNEQFF.

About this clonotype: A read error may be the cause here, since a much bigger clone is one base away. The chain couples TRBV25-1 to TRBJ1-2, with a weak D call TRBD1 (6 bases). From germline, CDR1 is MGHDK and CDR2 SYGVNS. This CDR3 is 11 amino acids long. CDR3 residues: CASSETGGFTF. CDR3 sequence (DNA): TGTGCCAGCAGTGAGACAGGTGGCTTCACCTTC.

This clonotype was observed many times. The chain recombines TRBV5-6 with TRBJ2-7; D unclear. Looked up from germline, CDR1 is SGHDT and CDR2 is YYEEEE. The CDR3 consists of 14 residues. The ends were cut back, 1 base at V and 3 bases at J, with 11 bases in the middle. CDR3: CASSLWAAIYEQYF. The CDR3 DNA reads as TGTGCCAGCAGCTTGTGGGCAGCCATCTACGAGCAGTACTTC.